The 15 T cell receptor beta chains below were found in one sample sequenced in a study of shared clonotypes between healthy human individuals. Assay used: immunoSEQ multiplex PCR; TCRdb lists only in-frame clones, some missing. In the table there are roughly 2.2 million clones, 92% of which are singletons. Sequenced input: naive CD4+ T cells from PBMCs. This sample's subset: CD45RA+ positively selected. These receptors came from a man aged 18 to 29 in good health. Some clones in this sample may be carry-over from other donors' samples.

The J gene is TRBJ1-2, the V gene TRBV5-1, with 7 bases that match TRBD1. Trimming cost V 0 bases and J 6 bases; bases outside gene matches: 8. CDR1 is SGHRS and CDR2 is YFSETQ in the germline V gene. This CDR3 contains 15 residues. The CDR3 nucleotides read TGCGCCAGCAGCTTGGAGGCCAGGGGGATCGATGGCTACACCTTC. It encodes CASSLEARGIDGYTF.

The chain recombines TRBV11-3 with TRBJ2-7; D might be TRBD2 (6 bases). Between the trimmed V and J ends, which lost 5 bases and 4 bases, there was a span of 12 bases. The germline V gene encodes CDR1 SGHNT and CDR2 YENEEA. The CDR3 has 13 amino acids. This CDR3 is CASSIRAGYEQYF. DNA for the CDR3: TGTGCCAGCAGCATTCGGGCGGGGTACGAGCAGTACTTC.

CDR3: CASSLTSGSSYEQYF. CDR3 coding DNA: TGTGCCAGCAGCTTAACTAGCGGGAGCTCCTACGAGCAGTACTTC. The chain employs TRBV9 and TRBJ2-7; 11 positions agree with TRBD2. The trim removed 4 bases at V and 0 bases at J, leaving 3 bases unmatched. This CDR3 has 15 residues. CDR1 is SGDLS and CDR2 is YYNGEE in the germline V gene.

The chain links TRBV6-1 to TRBJ2-7; 8 bases agree with TRBD1. The length of the CDR3 is 16 residues. Germline CDR1 MNHNS, CDR2 SASEGT. J lost 0 bases, V lost 2 bases, and 6 bases had no gene match. The CDR3 reads CASSEQGQGLSYEQYF. The CDR3 coding sequence is TGTGCCAGCAGTGAACAAGGACAGGGCCTCTCCTACGAGCAGTACTTC.

The chain couples TRBV7-3 to TRBJ1-6, with a possible D match to TRBD1 (5 bases). V was shortened by 5 bases and J by 13 bases, with 12 bases between the two germline ends. Germline loops: CDR1 SGHTA, CDR2 FQGTGA. The CDR3 extends over 12 amino acids. CDR3 amino acids: CASSRDGGPLHF. CDR3 nucleotide sequence: TGTGCCAGCAGCCGGGATGGGGGTCCCCTCCACTTT.

CDR3 loop: CASSPPGGENYGYTF. The CDR3 DNA reads as TGTGCCAGCAGCCCCCCCGGAGGGGAGAACTATGGCTACACCTTC. This chain joins TRBV9 and TRBJ1-2; perhaps TRBD1 as D (5 bases). CDR1 and CDR2 from the germline V gene are SGDLS and YYNGEE. The V end was cut by 4 bases, the J end by 2 bases, with 15 bases between. The CDR3 runs to 15 residues.

The V call is TRBV6-1, the J call TRBJ2-7; D is unclear. Per the germline V gene, CDR1 is MNHNS and CDR2 is SASEGT. The CDR3 contains 14 residues. Trimming pared 2 bases from V and 0 bases from J, leaving 8 bases between. CDR3: CASSEQSSSYEQYF. The CDR3 bases are TGTGCCAGCAGTGAACAGTCCAGCTCCTACGAGCAGTACTTC.

This chain joins TRBV28 and TRBJ2-5; D ambiguous. Germline V gene sequence: CDR1 MDHEN, CDR2 SYDVKM. The ends were cut back, 5 bases at V and 4 bases at J, with 14 bases in the middle. The CDR3 is 14 residues long. The CDR3 coding sequence is TGTGCCAGCAGTACCCCTGCGGTAGGAGAGACCCAGTACTTC. The encoded protein is CASSTPAVGETQYF. The complete variable domain, with remaining parts taken from reference TRBV28 and TRBJ2-5, reads DVKVTQSSRYLVKRTGEKVFLECVQDMDHENMFWYRQDPGLGLRLIYFSYDVKMKEKGDIPEGYSVSREKKERFSLILESASTNQTSMYLCASSTPAVGETQYFGPGTRLLVL.

V is TRBV5-1 and J is TRBJ2-3; TRBD1 aligns across 8 bases. The germline gives CDR1 SGHRS, CDR2 YFSETQ. This CDR3 contains 20 residues. The junction had 20 bases not matched to a gene; V was cut back by 1 base and J by 4 bases. CDR3 protein: CASSLPDTAPGTGSPDTQYF. The DNA for the CDR3 is TGCGCCAGCAGCTTGCCTGACACGGCCCCCGGGACAGGAAGCCCAGATACGCAGTATTTT.

The gene calls are TRBV7-2 and TRBJ2-5, with TRBD1 matching over 7 bases. The germline V gene encodes CDR1 SGHTA and CDR2 FQGNSA. V shed 3 bases, J shed 5 bases, and the junction held 9 bases outside the gene matches. The length of the CDR3 is 15 residues. In DNA form, the CDR3 reads TGTGCCAGCAGCTTCCCGGACAGGCCCAGGGAGACCCAGTACTTC. It translates to CASSFPDRPRETQYF.

The chain links TRBV7-2 to TRBJ2-5; 11 positions agree with TRBD2. The germline gives CDR1 SGHTA, CDR2 FQGNSA. V shed 1 base and J 1 base; nucleotides not matched to a gene: 8. This CDR3 is 18 amino acids long. CDR3: CASSLGGTSGGGQETQYF. DNA for the CDR3: TGTGCCAGCAGCTTAGGTGGAACTAGCGGGGGTGGCCAAGAGACCCAGTACTTC. The full variable domain, in which reference TRBV7-2 and TRBJ2-5 provide the parts outside the CDR3, is GAGVSQSPSNKVTEKGKDVELRCDPISGHTALYWYRQSLGQGLEFLIYFQGNSAPDKSGLPSDRFSAERTGGSVSTLTIQRTQQEDSAVYLCASSLGGTSGGGQETQYFGPGTRLLVL.

This chain uses TRBV5-1 with TRBJ2-1, with 7 bases that match TRBD1. There are 15 residues in the CDR3. V dropped 1 base and J dropped 7; count of bases not matched to a gene: 8. The germline CDR1 and CDR2 sequences are SGHRS and YFSETQ. The CDR3 sequence: CASSLLQGSGNEQFF. CDR3 DNA sequence: TGCGCCAGCAGCTTGTTACAGGGGTCCGGGAATGAGCAGTTCTTC.

CDR3 region: CAARVEGGTEAFF. CDR3 sequence (DNA): TGTGCCGCCCGGGTCGAGGGGGGGACTGAAGCTTTCTTT. The V and J genes are TRBV2 and TRBJ1-1, with D maybe TRBD1 (6 bases). The CDR3 has 13 amino acids. Germline CDR1 is SNHLY and CDR2 is FYNNEI. V lost 11 bases and J 5 bases, leaving 18 bases between the germline ends.

The V and J genes are TRBV27 and TRBJ2-1; the D is unclear. The CDR3 is 13 residues long. The germline gives CDR1 MNHEY, CDR2 SMNVEV (reference sequence). Trimming cost V 6 bases and J 4 bases, with 10 bases left between them. The CDR3 DNA reads as TGTGCCAGCAGGGAGTTCGGATACAATGAGCAGTTCTTC. Translating it yields CASREFGYNEQFF.

The chain recombines TRBV7-3 with TRBJ2-6, with D unresolved. V was shortened by 8 bases and J by 0 bases, with 5 bases between the two germline ends. The germline gives CDR1 SGHTA, CDR2 FQGTGA. The CDR3 is 13 amino acids. The CDR3 loop is CASGFSGANVLTF. The CDR3 nucleotides read TGTGCCAGCGGGTTCTCTGGGGCCAACGTCCTGACTTTC.